The clone carrying this T cell receptor (beta chain) was observed a handful of times. The antigen is not known. This sample was taken from a study of T cells after yellow fever vaccination. In the study overall: Those fractions that held only low numbers of cells were prepared using the SMART-Seq v4 Ultra Low Input RNA kit. General study points: Booster samples showed a return of most primary-vaccination clones (under 97% CD4, over 70% CD8). Contaminants from the bulk population, in the form of abundant clonotypes, could be found in FACS-sorted repertoires.

TCRdb reprocessed the 5' RACE reads via MiXCR and lists one record per CDR3 protein. The sample comprises some 120,000 distinct CDR3 sequences, over 12% of which are singletons, and about 40% rests with the top ten. This CDR3 is 15 amino acids long. V gave up 4 bases and J gave up 4 bases, with 13 bases separating them. CDR1 and CDR2 from the germline V gene are SGHVS and FQNEAQ. The chain employs TRBV7-8 and TRBJ1-4; TRBD1 is a possible D gene (6 bases). The sequencing used CD8+ T cells sorted from PBMCs, collected 5 days after the yellow fever booster vaccination. The clonotype comes from a young man who received the YFV17D yellow fever vaccine. CDR3 nucleotide sequence: TGTGCCAGCAGCTCCCAGGGGAGTTTTAATGAAAAACTGTTTTTT. It encodes CASSSQGSFNEKLFF.